These 18 T cell receptor beta chains originate from one sample sequenced in a study of human T cells and chemical hapten exposure. TCRdb called the 5' RACE reads again in MiXCR, with one record for every CDR3 protein. This sample has around 140,000 distinct CDR3 sequences, with over 3.5% found just once. RNA extraction used unfractionated whole blood as the source of total RNA. The source of these receptors is a female donor in good health.

CDR3 loop: CASSQDLMEGLNTEAFF. CDR3 in DNA: TGCGCCAGCAGCCAAGATCTGATGGAGGGATTGAACACTGAAGCTTTCTTT. The V and J genes are TRBV4-1 and TRBJ1-1; no reliable D call. V was pared by 0 bases and J by 0 bases, with 14 bases between. CDR3 size: 17 residues. The germline CDR1 and CDR2 sequences are MGHRA and YSYEKL.

This clonotype was counted ten times or more. CDR3 in DNA: TGCGGGGCCGGGAGAGGACAAGAGACCCAGTACTTC. Its translation: CGAGRGQETQYF. The genes are TRBV20-1 and TRBJ2-5; possible D gene TRBD2, 6 bases. The germline V gene encodes CDR1 DFQATT and CDR2 SNEGSKA (reference sequence). The CDR3 extends over 12 amino acids.

The table lists this clonotype with many counts. The chain is built from TRBV27 and TRBJ2-6, with unresolved D. The V gene's germline CDR1 is MNHEY and CDR2 SMNVEV (reference sequence). With 3 bases removed from V and 2 bases from J, the gap between germline ends came to 2 bases. The CDR3 covers 13 residues. The CDR3: CASSFPGANVLTF. The CDR3 coding sequence is TGTGCCAGCAGTTTCCCTGGGGCCAACGTCCTGACTTTC.

The V gene is TRBV20-1, the J gene TRBJ2-3, with 9 positions matching TRBD1. There are 21 residues in the CDR3. V lost 0 bases and J lost 4; bases outside the gene matches: 23. Germline V gene sequence: CDR1 DFQATT, CDR2 SNEGSKA (reference sequence). CDR3: CSAREELRDRDPRTWADTQYF. The DNA of the CDR3 is TGCAGTGCTAGAGAAGAACTCCGGGACAGGGACCCGCGGACGTGGGCAGATACGCAGTATTTT.

This clonotype was counted only a few times. The chain uses TRBV4-3 and TRBJ2-1; TRBD1 might be the D (7 bases). The CDR3 contains 15 residues. Germline-derived CDR1 and CDR2 are LGHNA and YSLEER. V lost 0 bases, J lost 9 bases, and 15 bases lay in between. CDR3 sequence: CASSQEWRQGGEQFF. DNA for the CDR3: TGCGCCAGCAGCCAAGAATGGCGACAGGGAGGTGAGCAGTTCTTC.

This clonotype was observed at least ten times. The chain carries TRBV7-8 and TRBJ2-3; TRBD2 matches 8 bases. There are 14 residues in the CDR3. V lost 5 bases and J lost 7; bases outside the gene matches: 8. Germline V gene sequence: CDR1 SGHVS, CDR2 FQNEAQ. The CDR3 DNA follows: TGTGCCAGCAGCCCCGCCCGGGGGGGAAATACGCAGTATTTT. It is translated as CASSPARGGNTQYF. Full variable domain (remainder filled in from reference TRBV7-8 and TRBJ2-3): GAGVSQSPRYKVAKRGQDVALRCDPISGHVSLFWYQQALGQGPEFLTYFQNEAQLDKSGLPSDRFFAERPEGSVSTLKIQRTQQEDSAVYLCASSPARGGNTQYFGPGTRLTVL.

This clonotype has ten or more counts. V is TRBV9 and J is TRBJ1-6; 10 bases are shared with TRBD1. J gave up 7 bases and V 1 base, and 8 bases lay outside the gene matches. CDR1 and CDR2 (germline): SGDLS, YYNGEE. The CDR3 has 17 residues. DNA for the CDR3: TGTGCCAGCAGCGTATCGCCCCCGGGACAGGGGAATTCACCCCTCCACTTT. Translating gives CASSVSPPGQGNSPLHF.

This clonotype has a count of ten or more. The rearrangement joins TRBV7-2 to TRBJ1-6; D perhaps matches TRBD1 (5 bases). V lost 2 bases, J lost 9 bases, and 20 bases lay in between. Germline V gives CDR1 SGHTA, CDR2 FQGNSA. This CDR3 spans 17 amino acids. CDR3 nucleotide sequence: TGTGCCAGCAGCTTAAACCCGGTGACAGCTTTTGGTTCACCCCTCCACTTT. This codes for CASSLNPVTAFGSPLHF.

The sample holds many counts of this clonotype. This sequence joins TRBV4-3 and TRBJ1-6; unclear D gene. The CDR3 loop spans 18 amino acids. V lost 1 base and J 0 bases, leaving 13 bases between the germline ends. Germline CDR1 LGHNA, CDR2 YSLEER. CDR3 residues: CASSQAPLESSYNSPLHF. The DNA for the CDR3 is TGCGCCAGCAGCCAAGCCCCCTTGGAGAGCTCCTATAATTCACCCCTCCACTTT.

This clonotype has a count of ten or more. The chain has TRBV20-1 and TRBJ1-1; 10 bases map to TRBD1. This CDR3 comprises 13 residues. Germline lookup yields CDR1 DFQATT and CDR2 SNEGSKA (reference sequence). V gave up 7 bases and J gave up 4 bases; unmatched junction bases: 6. As DNA, the CDR3 is TGCAGTGTTAAGACAGGGGGCAGCACTGAAGCTTTCTTT. The encoded protein is CSVKTGGSTEAFF.

This clonotype has only a few counts. The chain is built from TRBV6-1 and TRBJ2-3, with D perhaps being TRBD1 or TRBD2 (6 bases each). Germline assignment: CDR1 MNHNS and CDR2 SASEGT. The CDR3 extends over 15 amino acids. Deletions cut 3 bases from V and 2 bases from J, with 12 bases between. This CDR3 reads CASSDRGGFTDTQYF. CDR3 bases: TGTGCCAGCAGTGACAGGGGAGGATTCACAGATACGCAGTATTTT.

Ten or more counts support this clonotype. The chain employs TRBV27 and TRBJ1-6; no definite D call. The CDR3 has 16 amino acids. The germline V gene has CDR1 MNHEY and CDR2 SMNVEV (reference sequence). Between the trimmed V and J ends, which lost 3 bases and 0 bases, there was a span of 9 bases. CDR3: CASSLSPSSYNSPLHF. In DNA form, the CDR3 reads TGTGCCAGCAGTTTGTCTCCAAGCTCCTATAATTCACCCCTCCACTTT.

This chain joins TRBV20-1 and TRBJ2-3; D remains ambiguous. V was trimmed by 0 bases and J by 6 bases, leaving 19 bases between them. The CDR3 extends over 16 amino acids. Looked up from germline, CDR1 is DFQATT and CDR2 is SNEGSKA (reference sequence). The chain's CDR3 is CSARDQLPINCDTQYF. In DNA form, the CDR3 reads TGCAGTGCTAGAGATCAGCTACCAATAAATTGTGATACGCAGTATTTT.

The chain is built from TRBV6-2 or TRBV6-3 and TRBJ2-3; TRBD1 is a possible D gene (5 bases). The CDR3 covers 14 residues. V lost 6 bases and J lost 1, with 11 bases in between. Per the germline V gene, CDR1 is MNHEY and CDR2 is SVGEGT. CDR3 residues: CASSLTGCTDTQYF. DNA of the CDR3: TGTGCCAGCAGCCTCACAGGTTGCACAGATACGCAGTATTTT.

This clonotype was picked up many times. The chain carries TRBV7-9 and TRBJ1-6; TRBD1 might be the D (5 bases). Germline V lookup: CDR1 SEHNR, CDR2 FQNEAQ (reference sequence). This CDR3 is built from 17 residues. The V end was cut by 5 bases, the J end by 0 bases, with 14 bases between. CDR3 coding DNA: TGTGCCAGCAGCCCCGGTGGGGGAAGCTCCTATAATTCACCCCTCCACTTT. This sequence encodes CASSPGGGSSYNSPLHF.

This clonotype has a count of ten or more. V is TRBV3-1 and J is TRBJ2-7; D perhaps matches TRBD1 (6 bases). This CDR3 spans 13 amino acids. Trimming took off 3 bases at V and 6 bases at J, with 12 bases between the two ends. The germline gives CDR1 LGHDT, CDR2 YNNKEL (reference sequence). CDR3 loop: CASSQTGTGEQYF. The DNA of the CDR3 is TGTGCCAGCAGCCAGACAGGAACGGGCGAGCAGTACTTC.

This clonotype showed up many times. This chain joins TRBV3-1 and TRBJ2-1; 11 nucleotides align to TRBD2. Germline CDR1 and CDR2: LGHDT and YNNKEL (reference sequence). Trimming at V came to 4 bases and at J to 1 base, leaving 3 bases not matched to a gene. This CDR3 comprises 16 residues. This CDR3 is CASSPSGGSSYNEQFF. In DNA, the CDR3 is TGTGCCAGCAGCCCTAGCGGGGGGTCTTCCTACAATGAGCAGTTCTTC.

This clonotype has a count of ten or more. The chain is built from TRBV21-1 and TRBJ1-5; TRBD1 reflects the table's D call only, with no check against the DNA. TRBV21-1 is a known pseudogene. CDR3 length: 19 residues. The CDR3: CASSKGRFRRGRVNQPQHF. Written as DNA, the CDR3 is TGTGCCAGCAGCAAAGGAAGGTTCAGGAGGGGGCGTGTGAATCAGCCCCAGCATTTT.